The 2 T cell receptor beta chains in this list originate from one sample, sequenced in a study of HIV-infected children after antiretroviral therapy interruption. A 3' RACE protocol on RNA, with unique molecular identifiers, produced the TCR library. TCRdb reprocessed the 3' RACE reads with MiXCR, giving one entry per CDR3 protein. The data show 40,000 to 50,000 distinct CDR3 sequences, 4.3% seen once. As for treatment: PENTA 11 planned treatment interruption arm or continuous ART arm. The sample consisted of CD45RA+ CD4+ T cells from PBMCs, pooled from several time points, taken from a donor given antiretroviral therapy, either interrupted or continuous. The subset: naive CD4+ CD45RA+ CD45RO- T cells. Receptors were obtained from a pool of human donors with HIV.

There are many counts of this clonotype. The V call is TRBV12-3 or TRBV12-4, the J call TRBJ1-5; 7 positions match TRBD1. The CDR3 spans 12 residues. Unmatched junction bases numbered 5, after V lost 6 bases and J lost 9 bases. The CDR3 DNA reads TGTGCCAGCAGACAGGGGTATGGGCCCCAGCATTTT. Encoded protein: CASRQGYGPQHF.

Ten or more counts support this clonotype. CDR3 nucleotides: TGTGCCAGCAGCTTAGCGGAGAACACTGAAGCTTTCTTT. Its protein product is CASSLAENTEAFF. This chain connects TRBV11-3 to TRBJ1-1; D gene uncertain. The CDR3 spans 13 residues. Per germline, CDR1 SGHNT and CDR2 YENEEA. Trimming took 1 base from V and 1 from J, leaving 4 bases between them.